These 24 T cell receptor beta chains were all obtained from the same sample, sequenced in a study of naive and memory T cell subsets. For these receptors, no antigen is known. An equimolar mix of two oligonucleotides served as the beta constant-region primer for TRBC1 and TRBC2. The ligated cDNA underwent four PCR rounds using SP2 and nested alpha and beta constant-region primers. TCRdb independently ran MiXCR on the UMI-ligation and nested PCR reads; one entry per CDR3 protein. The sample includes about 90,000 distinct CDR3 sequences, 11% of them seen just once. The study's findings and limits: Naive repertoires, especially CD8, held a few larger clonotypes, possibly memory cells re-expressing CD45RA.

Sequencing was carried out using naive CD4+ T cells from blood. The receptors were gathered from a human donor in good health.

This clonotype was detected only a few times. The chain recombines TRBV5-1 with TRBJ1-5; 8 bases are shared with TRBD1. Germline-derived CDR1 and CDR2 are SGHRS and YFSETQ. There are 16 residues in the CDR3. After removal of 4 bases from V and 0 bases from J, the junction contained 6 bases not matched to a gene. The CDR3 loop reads CASSPGDRSSNQPQHF. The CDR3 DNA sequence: TGCGCCAGCAGCCCGGGGGACAGGTCTAGCAATCAGCCCCAGCATTTT.

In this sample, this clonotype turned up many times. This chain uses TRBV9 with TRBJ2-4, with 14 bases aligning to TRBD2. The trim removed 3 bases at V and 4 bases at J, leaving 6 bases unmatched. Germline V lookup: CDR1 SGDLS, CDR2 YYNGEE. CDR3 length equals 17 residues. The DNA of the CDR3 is TGTGCCAGCAGCGCGGGACTAGCGGGAGCTCAGAAAAACATTCAGTACTTC. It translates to CASSAGLAGAQKNIQYF.

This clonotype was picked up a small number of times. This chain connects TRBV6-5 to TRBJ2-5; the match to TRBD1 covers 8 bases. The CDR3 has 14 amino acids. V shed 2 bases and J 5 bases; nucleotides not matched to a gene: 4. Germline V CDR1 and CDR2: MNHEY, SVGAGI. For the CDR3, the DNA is TGTGCCAGCAGTTACCGGACAGGGATGGAGACCCAGTACTTC. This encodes CASSYRTGMETQYF.

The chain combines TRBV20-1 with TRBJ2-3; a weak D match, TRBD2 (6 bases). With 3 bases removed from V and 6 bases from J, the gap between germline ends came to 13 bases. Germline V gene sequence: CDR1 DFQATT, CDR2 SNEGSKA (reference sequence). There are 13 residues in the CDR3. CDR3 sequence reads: CSASVLAPDTQYF. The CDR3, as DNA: TGCAGTGCTAGCGTCCTAGCGCCGGATACGCAGTATTTT.

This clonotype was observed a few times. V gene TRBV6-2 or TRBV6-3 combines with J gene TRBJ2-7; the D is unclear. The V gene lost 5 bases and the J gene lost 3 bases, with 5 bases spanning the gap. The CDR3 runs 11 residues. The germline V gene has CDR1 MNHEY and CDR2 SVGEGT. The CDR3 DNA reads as TGTGCCAGCAGTCAGTACTACGAGCAGTACTTC. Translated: CASSQYYEQYF.

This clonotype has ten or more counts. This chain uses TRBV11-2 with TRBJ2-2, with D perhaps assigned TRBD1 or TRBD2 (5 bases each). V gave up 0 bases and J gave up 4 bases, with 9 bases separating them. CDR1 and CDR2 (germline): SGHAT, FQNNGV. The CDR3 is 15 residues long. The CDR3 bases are TGTGCCAGCAGCTTAGATCGGGGCAGCACCGGGGAGCTGTTTTTT. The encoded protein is CASSLDRGSTGELFF.

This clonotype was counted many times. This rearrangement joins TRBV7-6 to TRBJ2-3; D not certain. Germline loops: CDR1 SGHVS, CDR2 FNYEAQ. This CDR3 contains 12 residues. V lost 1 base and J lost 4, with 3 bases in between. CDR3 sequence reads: CASSLGADTQYF. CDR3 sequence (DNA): TGTGCCAGCAGCTTAGGGGCAGATACGCAGTATTTT.

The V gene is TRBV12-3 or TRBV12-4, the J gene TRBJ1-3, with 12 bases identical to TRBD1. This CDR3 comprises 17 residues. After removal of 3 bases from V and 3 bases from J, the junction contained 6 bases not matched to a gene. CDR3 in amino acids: CASSLIRDRGLGNTIYF. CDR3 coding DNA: TGTGCCAGCAGTTTGATCCGGGACAGGGGGCTTGGAAACACCATATATTTT.

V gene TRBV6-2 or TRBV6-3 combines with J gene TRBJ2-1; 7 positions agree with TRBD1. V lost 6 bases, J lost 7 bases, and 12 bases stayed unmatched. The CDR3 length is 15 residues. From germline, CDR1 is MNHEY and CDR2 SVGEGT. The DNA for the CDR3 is TGTGCCAGCAGAAACGCCGCAAGGGGGCGGAATGAGCAGTTCTTC. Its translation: CASRNAARGRNEQFF.

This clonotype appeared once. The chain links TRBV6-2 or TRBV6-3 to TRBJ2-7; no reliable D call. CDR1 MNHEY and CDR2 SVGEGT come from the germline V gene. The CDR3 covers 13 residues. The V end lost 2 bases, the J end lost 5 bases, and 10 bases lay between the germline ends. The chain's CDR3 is CASSYRKGHEQYF. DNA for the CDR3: TGTGCCAGCAGTTACCGTAAGGGCCACGAGCAGTACTTC.

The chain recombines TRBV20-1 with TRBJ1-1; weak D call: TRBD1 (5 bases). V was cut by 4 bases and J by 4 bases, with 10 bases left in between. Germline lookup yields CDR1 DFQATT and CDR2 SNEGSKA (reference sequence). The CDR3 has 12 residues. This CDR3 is CSATTGATEAFF. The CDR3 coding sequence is TGCAGTGCTACCACAGGCGCCACTGAAGCTTTCTTT.

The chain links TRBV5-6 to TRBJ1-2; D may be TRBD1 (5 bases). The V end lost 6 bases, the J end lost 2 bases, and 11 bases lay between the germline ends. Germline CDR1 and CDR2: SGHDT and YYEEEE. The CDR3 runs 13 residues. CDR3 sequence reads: CASTLDRNYGYTF. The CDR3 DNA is TGTGCCAGCACCCTAGACAGAAACTATGGCTACACCTTC.

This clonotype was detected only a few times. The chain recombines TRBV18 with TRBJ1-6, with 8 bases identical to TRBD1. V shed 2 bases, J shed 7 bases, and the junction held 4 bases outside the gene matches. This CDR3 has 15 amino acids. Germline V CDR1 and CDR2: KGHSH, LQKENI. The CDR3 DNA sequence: TGTGCCAGCTCACCAGAACGACAGGGGAATTCACCCCTCCACTTT. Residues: CASSPERQGNSPLHF.

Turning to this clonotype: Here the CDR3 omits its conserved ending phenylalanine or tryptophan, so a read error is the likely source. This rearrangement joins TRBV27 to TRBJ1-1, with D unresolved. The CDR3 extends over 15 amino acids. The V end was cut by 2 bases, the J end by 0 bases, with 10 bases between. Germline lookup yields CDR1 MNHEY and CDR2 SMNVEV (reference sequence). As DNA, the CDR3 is TGTGCCAGCAGTTTAGAGGCAGGAATGAACACTGAAGCTTTCTCT. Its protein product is CASSLEAGMNTEAFS.

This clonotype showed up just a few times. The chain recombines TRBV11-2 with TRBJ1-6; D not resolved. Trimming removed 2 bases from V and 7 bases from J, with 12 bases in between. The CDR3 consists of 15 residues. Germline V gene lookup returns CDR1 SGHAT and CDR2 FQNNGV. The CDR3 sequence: CASSLRSRQNSPLHF. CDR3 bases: TGTGCCAGCAGCTTACGTTCCAGACAAAATTCACCCCTCCACTTT.

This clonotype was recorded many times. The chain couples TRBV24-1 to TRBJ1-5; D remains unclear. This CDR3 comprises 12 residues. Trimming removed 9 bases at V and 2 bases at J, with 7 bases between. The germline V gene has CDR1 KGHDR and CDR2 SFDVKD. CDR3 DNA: TGTGCCACCTCTTCGGGCAATCAGCCCCAGCATTTT. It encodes CATSSGNQPQHF.

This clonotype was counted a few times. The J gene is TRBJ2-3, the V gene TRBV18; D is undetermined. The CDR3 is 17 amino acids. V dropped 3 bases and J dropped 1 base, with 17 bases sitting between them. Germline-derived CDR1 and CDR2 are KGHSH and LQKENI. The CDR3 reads CASSPGPSHGGTDTQYF. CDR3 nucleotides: TGTGCCAGCTCACCGGGTCCCTCACATGGTGGCACAGATACGCAGTATTTT.

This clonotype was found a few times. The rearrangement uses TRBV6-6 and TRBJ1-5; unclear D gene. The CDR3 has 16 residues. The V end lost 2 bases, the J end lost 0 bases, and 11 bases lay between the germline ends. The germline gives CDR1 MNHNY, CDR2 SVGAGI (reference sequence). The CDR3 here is CASSYGRLYSNQPQHF. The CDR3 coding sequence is TGTGCCAGCAGTTACGGTAGGCTGTATAGCAATCAGCCCCAGCATTTT.

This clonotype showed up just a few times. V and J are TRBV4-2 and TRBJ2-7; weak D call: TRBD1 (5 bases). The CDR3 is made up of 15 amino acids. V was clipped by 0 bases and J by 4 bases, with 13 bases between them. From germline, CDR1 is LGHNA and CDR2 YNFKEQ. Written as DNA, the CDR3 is TGTGCCAGCAGCCAAGACAGGGTAGTCGAGTACGAGCAGTACTTC. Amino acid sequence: CASSQDRVVEYEQYF.

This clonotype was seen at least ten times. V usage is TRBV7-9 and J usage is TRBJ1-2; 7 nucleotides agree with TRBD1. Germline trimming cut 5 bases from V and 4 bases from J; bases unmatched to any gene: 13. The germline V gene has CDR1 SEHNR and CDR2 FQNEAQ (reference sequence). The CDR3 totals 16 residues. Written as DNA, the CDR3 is TGTGCCAGCAGCCCCTCCGGGGGGCCAGGGGGCTATGGCTACACCTTC. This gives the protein CASSPSGGPGGYGYTF.

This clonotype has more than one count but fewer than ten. CDR3 nucleotides: TGTGCCAGCAGGGGAAAAGTTAAAATTGAAGCTTTCTTT. Translation: CASRGKVKIEAFF. The V gene is TRBV7-2, the J gene TRBJ1-1; D is uncertain. Germline V gene data show CDR1 as SGHTA and CDR2 as FQGNSA. V shed 6 bases and J shed 7 bases, with 15 bases lying between them. This CDR3 is 13 amino acids long.

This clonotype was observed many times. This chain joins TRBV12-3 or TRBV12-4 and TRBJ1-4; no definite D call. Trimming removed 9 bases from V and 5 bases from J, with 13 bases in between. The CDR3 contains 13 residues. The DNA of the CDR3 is TGTGCCAGTTCAACCCGGGAGAATGAAAAACTGTTTTTT. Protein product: CASSTRENEKLFF.

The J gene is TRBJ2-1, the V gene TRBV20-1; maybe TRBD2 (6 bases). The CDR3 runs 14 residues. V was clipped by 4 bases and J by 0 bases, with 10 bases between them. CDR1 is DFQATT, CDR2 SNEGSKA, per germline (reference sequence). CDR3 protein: CSAIGGTSYNEQFF. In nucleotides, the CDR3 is TGCAGTGCTATCGGCGGGACCTCCTACAATGAGCAGTTCTTC.

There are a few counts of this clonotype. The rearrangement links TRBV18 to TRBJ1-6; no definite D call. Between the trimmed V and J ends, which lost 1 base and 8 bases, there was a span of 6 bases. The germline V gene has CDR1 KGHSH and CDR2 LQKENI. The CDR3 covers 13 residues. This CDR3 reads CASSPHKDSPLHF. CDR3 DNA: TGTGCCAGCTCACCACACAAAGATTCACCCCTCCACTTT.